This T cell receptor beta chain was obtained from a study of blood T cell repertoires in COVID-19. Assay used: immunoSEQ multiplex PCR; TCRdb lists only in-frame clones, some missing. Of 120,000 or so clones in the sample, roughly nine tenths were seen once. The sample comprised peripheral blood. The source of this sequence is a man in his 70s with active or convalescent COVID-19.

The chain's CDR3 is CASSLAAVYGYTF. In nucleotides, the CDR3 is TGTGCCAGCAGCTTAGCGGCGGTCTATGGCTACACCTTC. This rearrangement joins TRBV7-9 to TRBJ1-2, with unresolved D. Germline CDR1 reads SEHNR; CDR2 reads FQNEAQ (reference sequence). The CDR3 spans 13 residues. The V end lost 0 bases, the J end lost 4 bases, and 6 bases lay between the germline ends.